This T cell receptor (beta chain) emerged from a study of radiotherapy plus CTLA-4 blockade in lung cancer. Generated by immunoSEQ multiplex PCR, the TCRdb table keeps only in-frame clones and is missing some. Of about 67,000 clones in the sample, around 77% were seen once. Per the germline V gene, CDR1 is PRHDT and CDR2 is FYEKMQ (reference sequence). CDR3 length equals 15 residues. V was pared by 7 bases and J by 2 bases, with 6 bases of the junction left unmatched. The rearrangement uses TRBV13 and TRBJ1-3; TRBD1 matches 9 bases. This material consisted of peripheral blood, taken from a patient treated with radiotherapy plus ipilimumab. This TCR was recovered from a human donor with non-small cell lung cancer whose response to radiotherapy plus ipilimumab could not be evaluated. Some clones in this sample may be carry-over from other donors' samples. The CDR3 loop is CASIVQGAAGNTIYF. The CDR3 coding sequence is TGTGCCAGCATCGTACAGGGGGCTGCTGGAAACACCATATATTTT.